Listed below are T cell receptor beta chains from one sample, sequenced in a study of T cells after yellow fever vaccination. TCRdb reprocessed the 5' RACE reads with MiXCR, giving one entry per CDR3 protein. This sample yields hundreds of thousands of distinct CDR3 sequences, of which 8.7% are seen a single time; approximately 3.3% belongs to the top ten. Sequencing was performed on CD4+ T cells sorted from PBMCs, taken 5 days after the yellow fever booster vaccination. These receptors were taken from a man aged 18 to 29 who received the YFV17D yellow fever vaccine. CDR3s include the opening cysteine and the closing phenylalanine or tryptophan. The order of the fields is clone size, D gene, V gene, J gene, CDR3 DNA, CDR3 protein. A D gene is named only where the DNA matches it firmly. Clone size, where shown, is once, few, many, or a class for clones that have expanded.

>few|NA|TRBV5-1|TRBJ1-1
TGCGCCAGCAGCTTGGCGGGGGAAACTGAAGCTTTCTTT
CASSLAGETEAFF
>NA|NA|TRBV5-1|TRBJ2-5
TGCGCCAGCAGCTTTGGCACTTTAGAAGAGACCCAGTACTTC
CASSFGTLEETQYF
>once|NA|TRBV3-1|TRBJ1-5
TGTGCCAGCAGCCCCTCGGTTGGGAGCAATCAGCCCCAGCATTTT
CASSPSVGSNQPQHF
>NA|NA|TRBV20-1|TRBJ2-7
TGCAGTGCTAGAGCTAGCTCCTACGAGCAGTACTTC
CSARASSYEQYF
>few|TRBD2|TRBV5-1|TRBJ2-2
TGCGCCAGCAGCCCGTGGACTAGCGGGGTACAAGCCGGGGAGCTGTTTTTT
CASSPWTSGVQAGELFF
>few|NA|TRBV6-6|TRBJ1-4
TGTGCCAGCAGTTACGGTGGGGACGGTGCAACTAATGAAAAACTGTTTTTT
CASSYGGDGATNEKLFF
>few|NA|TRBV6-2/TRBV6-3|TRBJ1-1
TGTGCCAGCAGTGCCCTACCGGGAGAGAACACTGAAGCTTTCTTT
CASSALPGENTEAFF
>many|TRBD1|TRBV27|TRBJ2-5
TGTGCCAGCAGTTCCGGGACAGGCCGCCAGTACTTC
CASSSGTGRQYF
>few|NA|TRBV11-2|TRBJ1-1
TGTGCCAGCAGCCGACAGGTCATGAACACTGAAGCTTTCTTT
CASSRQVMNTEAFF
>many|NA|TRBV6-6|TRBJ2-3
TGTGCCACACGGGGGTCTAGCACAGATACGCAGTATTTT
CATRGSSTDTQYF
>NA|TRBD1|TRBV29-1|TRBJ1-2
TGCAGCGTCCACCGCGGGACAGGGGGATACTATGGCTACACCTTC
CSVHRGTGGYYGYTF
>NA|NA|TRBV7-2|TRBJ1-6
TGTGCCAGCAGCTTAGGGCAGGCGGTAAATTCACCCCTCCACTTT
CASSLGQAVNSPLHF
>NA|NA|TRBV6-1|TRBJ2-3
TGTGCCAGCAGTATCCAAGGACAGACAGATACGCAGTATTTT
CASSIQGQTDTQYF
>few|TRBD2|TRBV7-3|TRBJ2-5
TGTGCCAGCAGCTTACTAGCGGGGGTCCAAGAGACCCAGTACTTC
CASSLLAGVQETQYF
>NA|TRBD2|TRBV5-1|TRBJ2-2
TGCGCCAGCAGCTTGGTTCTTATTTCGCGGGGGTCCGACACCGGGGAGCTGTTTTTT
CASSLVLISRGSDTGELFF
>NA|TRBD2|TRBV20-1|TRBJ2-1
TGCAGTGCCCGTGCCTCTAGCGGGGTCTACAATGAGCAGTTCTTC
CSARASSGVYNEQFF
>NA|NA|TRBV6-5|TRBJ1-2
TGTGCCACTACAACTTATGGCAGGGCAAACTATGGCTACACCTTC
CATTTYGRANYGYTF
>NA|NA|TRBV2|TRBJ1-5
TGTGCCAGCAAAGCAGGGCGTCCCAATCAGCCCCAGCATTTT
CASKAGRPNQPQHF
>few|NA|TRBV5-6|TRBJ2-7
TGTGCCAGCAGCACCAGGGATCGGTACGAGCAGTACTTC
CASSTRDRYEQYF
>few|NA|TRBV11-2|TRBJ2-2
TGTGCCAGCAGCTTAGATGGGGTGACCGGGGAGCTGTTTTTT
CASSLDGVTGELFF
>NA|TRBD1|TRBV12-3/TRBV12-4|TRBJ2-2
TGTGCCAGCAGGGAAGAGACAGGGGACACCGGGGAGCTGTTTTTT
CASREETGDTGELFF
>many|NA|TRBV24-1|TRBJ2-3
TGTGCCACCAGTGAACAGGGCTATACGCAGTATTTT
CATSEQGYTQYF
>NA|NA|TRBV7-3|TRBJ2-2
TGTGCCAGCAGCTTATGGGGGACCGGGGAGCTGTTTTTT
CASSLWGTGELFF
>NA|TRBD2|TRBV28|TRBJ2-2
TGTGCCAGCAGTTCCCCTTCGACTAGCGGGGGGATAGGGACCGGGGAGCTGTTTTTT
CASSSPSTSGGIGTGELFF
>NA|TRBD2|TRBV11-2|TRBJ2-5
TGTGCCAGCAGCCGTGGGACTAGCGGGGGGGCCGCGCGAGAGACCCAGTACTTC
CASSRGTSGGAARETQYF
>NA|TRBD1|TRBV30|TRBJ1-5
TGTGCCTGGAGTGTAGGGACAGTCAATCAGCCCCAGCATTTT
CAWSVGTVNQPQHF
>few|NA|TRBV11-2|TRBJ1-2
TGTGCCAGCAGCTTGCCCAGGATGGCGGACTATGGCTACACCTTC
CASSLPRMADYGYTF
>NA|TRBD2|TRBV5-1|TRBJ2-5
TGCGCCAGCAGCCGCGCCAGGGCGGGGGACCAAGAGACCCAGTACTTC
CASSRARAGDQETQYF
>NA|NA|TRBV7-3|TRBJ2-3
TGTGCCAGCAGCCTGCGGGGATATAGCACAGATACGCAGTATTTT
CASSLRGYSTDTQYF
>few|NA|TRBV7-2|TRBJ2-5
TGTGCCAGCAGCCTTGGGCAGACCCAAGAGACCCAGTACTTC
CASSLGQTQETQYF
>NA|NA|TRBV20-1|TRBJ2-2
TGCAGTGCTAGGCGAGACACCGGGGAGCTGTTTTTT
CSARRDTGELFF
>few|TRBD2|TRBV6-2/TRBV6-3|TRBJ2-2
TGTGCCAGCAGTCCCGGGGGGGCCACCGGGGAGCTGTTTTTT
CASSPGGATGELFF
>many|TRBD2|TRBV7-9|TRBJ2-5
TGTGCCAGCAGCTCTTCCCGGGGGGCCCAGTACTTC
CASSSSRGAQYF
>NA|TRBD2|TRBV6-5|TRBJ2-3
TGTGCCAGCAGCCGCACTAGCGGGGGGGCGGCAGATACGCAGTATTTT
CASSRTSGGAADTQYF
>NA|NA|TRBV11-2|TRBJ1-2
TGTGCCAGCAGGAAGGGACGGACGTCTGACTATGGCTACACCTTC
CASRKGRTSDYGYTF
>NA|TRBD1|TRBV5-1|TRBJ2-6
TGCGCCAGCAGCTGGACAGGGGCCGCCGGAGGGGCCAACGTCCTGACTTTC
CASSWTGAAGGANVLTF
>few|NA|TRBV5-1|TRBJ2-5
TGCGCCAGCAGCTTGGACCTTGGGGGTCCAGAGACCCAGTACTTC
CASSLDLGGPETQYF
>NA|TRBD2|TRBV7-9|TRBJ2-3
TGTGCCAGCAGCGGGGGAGGGAGATCGGCAGATACGCAGTATTTT
CASSGGGRSADTQYF
>NA|NA|TRBV7-2|TRBJ1-2
TGTGCCAGCAGCTTAGATGAGTCCAACTATGGCTACACCTTC
CASSLDESNYGYTF
>NA|NA|TRBV2|TRBJ2-1
TGTGCCAGCAGTGGCCAGGGAAACAATGAGCAGTTCTTC
CASSGQGNNEQFF
>NA|NA|TRBV4-2|TRBJ1-5
TGTGCCAGCAGCCAAGATCGAGTCGGAACTAATCAGCCCCAGCATTTT
CASSQDRVGTNQPQHF
>NA|NA|TRBV5-1|TRBJ2-3
TGCGCCAGCAGCCCGACCGGGGGCTTAAGGATAAATACGCAGTATTTT
CASSPTGGLRINTQYF
>NA|NA|TRBV7-2|TRBJ1-5
TGTGCCAGCAGCTCCTACAGGGGCAATCAGCCCCAGCATTTT
CASSSYRGNQPQHF
>many|NA|TRBV9|TRBJ1-1
TGTGCCAGCAGCGTAGCAGCGGACTTGAACACTGAAGCTTTCTTT
CASSVAADLNTEAFF
>NA|NA|TRBV29-1|TRBJ2-3
TGCAGCGCTCGGACAGGGAGGGCAGATACGCAGTATTTT
CSARTGRADTQYF
>many|TRBD2|TRBV7-2|TRBJ2-5
TGTGCCAGCAGCGCCCCGGGTAGCGGGGGGGTCGGGACCCAGTACTTC
CASSAPGSGGVGTQYF
>NA|NA|TRBV4-1|TRBJ1-4
TGCGCCAGCAGCCAAAACCAGGGGAGGGGTAATGAAAAACTGTTTTTT
CASSQNQGRGNEKLFF
>NA|TRBD1|TRBV6-2/TRBV6-3|TRBJ1-5
TGTGCCAGCAGTTTGTCAGGGGGCTTCAGCAATCAGCCCCAGCATTTT
CASSLSGGFSNQPQHF
>many|NA|TRBV24-1|TRBJ1-1
TGTGCCACCAGTGACGGGGTGGGAGCTTTCTTT
CATSDGVGAFF
>NA|NA|TRBV12-3/TRBV12-4|TRBJ1-6
TGTGCCAGCAGTTTAACCGGGGAGAATTCACCCCTCCACTTT
CASSLTGENSPLHF
>few|TRBD1|TRBV4-3|TRBJ2-7
TGCGCCAGCAGCCTGGGGACAGCCTACGAGCAGTACTTC
CASSLGTAYEQYF
>many|NA|TRBV5-1|TRBJ2-7
TGCGCCAGCAGCTTGAACTTTGATTACGAGCAGTACTTC
CASSLNFDYEQYF
>many|TRBD1|TRBV6-5|TRBJ1-1
TGTGCCAGCAGTTACGCAGGGGGCATGAACACTGAAGCTTTCTTT
CASSYAGGMNTEAFF
>few|NA|TRBV20-1|TRBJ2-5
TGCAGTGCTCGAAAAAGGGAAGAGACCCAGTACTTC
CSARKREETQYF
>many|NA|TRBV4-2|TRBJ2-3
TGTGCCAGCAGCCCCCAAAGCGGGCGACGCACAGATACGCAGTATTTT
CASSPQSGRRTDTQYF
>many|NA|TRBV5-1|TRBJ2-5
TGCGCCAGCAGCTTGGAAGCCCGGGACATAACCTTCGGGACCCAGTACTTC
CASSLEARDITFGTQYF
>many|TRBD2|TRBV5-1|TRBJ2-3
TGCGCCAGCAGCCGGGGCCCGACTAGCGGTAGCACAGATACGCAGTATTTT
CASSRGPTSGSTDTQYF
>NA|NA|TRBV4-2|TRBJ2-2
TGTGCCAGCAGCCAAGGTATCGGGGGCGGCATCGGGGAGCTGTTTTTT
CASSQGIGGGIGELFF
>many|NA|TRBV7-2|TRBJ2-2
TGTGCCAGCAGCTTCCCTACCAGGGAGCTGTTTTTT
CASSFPTRELFF